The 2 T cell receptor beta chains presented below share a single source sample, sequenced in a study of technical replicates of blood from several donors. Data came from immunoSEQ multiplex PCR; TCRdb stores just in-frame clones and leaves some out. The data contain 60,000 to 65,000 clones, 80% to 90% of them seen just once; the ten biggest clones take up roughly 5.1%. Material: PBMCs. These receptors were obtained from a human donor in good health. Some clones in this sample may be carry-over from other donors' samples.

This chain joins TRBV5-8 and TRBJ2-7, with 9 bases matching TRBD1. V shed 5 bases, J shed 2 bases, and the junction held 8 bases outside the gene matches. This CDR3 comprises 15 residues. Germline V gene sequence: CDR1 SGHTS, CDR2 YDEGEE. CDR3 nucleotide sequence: TGTGCCAGCAGTCTCCGGGACAGGGATACCTACGAGCAGTACTTC. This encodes CASSLRDRDTYEQYF.

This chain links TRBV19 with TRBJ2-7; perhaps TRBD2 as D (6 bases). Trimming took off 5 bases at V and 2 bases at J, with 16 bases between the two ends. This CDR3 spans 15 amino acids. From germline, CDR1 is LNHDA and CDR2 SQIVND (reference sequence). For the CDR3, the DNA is TGTGCCAGTAGTCAAACCCGGGACTTAACCTACGAGCAGTACTTC. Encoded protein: CASSQTRDLTYEQYF.